Shown below are 29 T cell receptor beta chains from a single sample sequenced in a study of cytomegalovirus exposure and HLA in healthy donors. The PCR employed 60 Vbeta primers together with 13 Jbeta primers. The method was immunoSEQ multiplex PCR; TCRdb's version includes in-frame clones alone and lacks a portion of them. The sample lists about 98,000 clones; 70% to 80% were seen once. Sequencing used PBMCs. These receptors originate from a man aged 55 to 70 in good health and CMV-seropositive.

V and J are TRBV19 and TRBJ1-1; D gene ambiguous. CDR1 and CDR2 (germline): LNHDA, SQIVND (reference sequence). The CDR3 sequence is 14 residues long. Trimming removed 2 bases from V and 5 bases from J, with 12 bases in between. The chain's CDR3 is CASSINPGLTEAFF. The CDR3 DNA is TGTGCCAGTAGTATAAATCCAGGATTGACTGAAGCTTTCTTT.

This clone has only a few counts. The rearrangement uses TRBV5-1 and TRBJ2-2, with TRBD1 as a possible D gene (6 bases). CDR1 and CDR2 (germline): SGHRS, YFSETQ. V lost 5 bases and J 2 bases, leaving 16 bases between the germline ends. The CDR3 runs 16 residues. This CDR3 is CASSQQGRPNTGELFF. The CDR3 DNA follows: TGCGCCAGCAGTCAACAGGGTAGACCCAACACCGGGGAGCTGTTTTTT. The whole variable domain, remainder taken from reference TRBV5-1 and TRBJ2-2, is KAGVTQTPRYLIKTRGQQVTLSCSPISGHRSVSWYQQTPGQGLQFLFEYFSETQRNKGNFPGRFSGRQFSNSRSEMNVSTLELGDSALYLCASSQQGRPNTGELFFGEGSRLTVL.

V and J are TRBV5-8 and TRBJ1-2; 7 bases are shared with TRBD1. Germline V CDR1 and CDR2: SGHTS, YDEGEE. The V and J ends lost 4 bases and 3 bases, in that order; junction bases with no gene match: 3. This CDR3 is built from 13 residues. This CDR3 is CASSTTGYYGYTF. The DNA for the CDR3 is TGTGCCAGCAGCACGACAGGGTACTATGGCTACACCTTC.

In this sample, this clone turned up once. The rearrangement joins TRBV14 to TRBJ2-1; a weak D match, TRBD2 (6 bases). The germline V gene has CDR1 SGHDN and CDR2 FVKESK. V was shortened by 0 bases and J by 10 bases, with 22 bases between the two germline ends. This CDR3 contains 17 residues. The chain's CDR3 is CASSQDLTGGFSGEQFF. The CDR3 nucleotides read TGTGCCAGCAGCCAAGATCTTACCGGGGGATTTTCTGGGGAGCAGTTCTTC.

The chain has TRBV7-3 and TRBJ2-7; 8 bases are shared with TRBD2. The CDR3 is 14 amino acids. The germline CDR1 and CDR2 sequences are SGHTA and FQGTGA. V shed 1 base, J shed 3 bases, and the junction held 2 bases outside the gene matches. CDR3 protein: CASSLNGGVYEQYF. For the CDR3, the DNA is TGTGCCAGCAGCTTAAACGGGGGGGTCTACGAGCAGTACTTC. Looking up the rest from reference TRBV7-3 and TRBJ2-7 gives the full variable domain: GAGVSQTPSNKVTEKGKYVELRCDPISGHTALYWYRQSLGQGPEFLIYFQGTGAADDSGLPNDRFFAVRPEGSVSTLKIQRTERGDSAVYLCASSLNGGVYEQYFGPGTRLTVT.

The CDR3 here is CASSLVPGKNTGELFF. CDR3 bases: TGTGCCAGCAGCTTAGTGCCGGGAAAGAACACCGGGGAGCTGTTTTTT. This sequence joins TRBV7-9 and TRBJ2-2, with a weak D call TRBD2 (5 bases). The CDR3 has 16 amino acids. Germline V gene sequence: CDR1 SEHNR, CDR2 FQNEAQ (reference sequence). The V end lost 1 base, the J end lost 1 base, and 10 bases lay between the germline ends.

This sequence joins TRBV29-1 and TRBJ1-2; possible D gene TRBD1, 6 bases. V was clipped by 4 bases and J by 6 bases, with 12 bases between them. Germline V gene sequence: CDR1 SQVTM, CDR2 ANQGSEA. This CDR3 is built from 12 residues. The DNA for the CDR3 is TGCAGCGTTGTAGGGCAGGGGCATGGCTACACCTTC. Translated, it gives CSVVGQGHGYTF.

The genes are TRBV19 and TRBJ1-4; no reliable D call. Germline values: CDR1 LNHDA, CDR2 SQIVND (reference sequence). V lost 9 bases and J lost 0, with 11 bases in between. The CDR3 runs to 14 residues. The CDR3 DNA sequence: TGTGCCAGGGAGCACCCTGCAACTAATGAAAAACTGTTTTTT. Amino acids: CAREHPATNEKLFF.

J is TRBJ2-2 and V is TRBV6-1, with D maybe TRBD1 (5 bases). CDR3 length: 14 residues. Germline CDR1 MNHNS, CDR2 SASEGT. Trimming shortened V by 4 bases and J by 4 bases, and 10 bases separated the two germline ends. DNA of the CDR3: TGTGCCAGCAGTGTTCAGGGTCTCACCGGGGAGCTGTTTTTT. Amino acid sequence: CASSVQGLTGELFF.

The V and J genes are TRBV25-1 and TRBJ1-4, with D possibly TRBD1 on 5 matching bases. Germline-derived CDR1 and CDR2 are MGHDK and SYGVNS. V was trimmed by 8 bases and J by 12 bases, leaving 13 bases between them. The CDR3 has 11 amino acids. The CDR3 protein is CASGRMTELFF. Written as DNA, the CDR3 is TGTGCCAGCGGCCGAATGACAGAACTGTTTTTT.

The chain links TRBV29-1 to TRBJ2-6; possibly TRBD1 for D (7 bases). This CDR3 has 15 residues. Germline V gene lookup returns CDR1 SQVTM and CDR2 ANQGSEA. V was cut by 4 bases and J by 3 bases, with 13 bases left in between. The CDR3 spells CSVGQGGGGANVLTF. DNA of the CDR3: TGCAGCGTTGGACAGGGAGGAGGTGGGGCCAACGTCCTGACTTTC.

The chain uses TRBV5-1 and TRBJ2-1; 8 nucleotides align to TRBD2. With 7 bases clipped from V and 7 bases from J, the junction kept 7 bases outside the gene matches. This CDR3 comprises 13 residues. Germline-derived CDR1 and CDR2 are SGHRS and YFSETQ. Here the CDR3 DNA reads TGCGCCAGCGGGAGCGGGAGCGGAAATGAGCAGTTCTTC. The encoded protein is CASGSGSGNEQFF.

This chain joins TRBV5-1 and TRBJ2-5; 8 nucleotides agree with TRBD1. The V gene end was trimmed by 4 bases and the J gene end by 7 bases; junction bases not matched to a gene: 9. Per the germline V gene, CDR1 is SGHRS and CDR2 is YFSETQ. The CDR3 loop spans 14 amino acids. The CDR3 region is CASSPRTGTGTQYF. In DNA form, the CDR3 reads TGCGCCAGCAGCCCCCGGACAGGGACAGGGACCCAGTACTTC.

This chain connects TRBV5-1 to TRBJ1-4; 10 bases align to TRBD1. Germline V gene data show CDR1 as SGHRS and CDR2 as YFSETQ. V dropped 4 bases and J dropped 3; count of bases not matched to a gene: 6. The CDR3 sequence is 16 residues long. The CDR3: CASSQTGGAANEKLFF. The DNA for the CDR3 is TGCGCCAGCAGCCAGACAGGGGGCGCGGCTAATGAAAAACTGTTTTTT.

The chain uses TRBV6-5 and TRBJ1-2; TRBD1 aligns across 8 bases. There are 13 residues in the CDR3. CDR1 and CDR2 (germline): MNHEY, SVGAGI. Trimming removed 6 bases from V and 4 bases from J; junction bases left unmatched: 4. CDR3 in amino acids: CASRRTGSYGYTF. The CDR3, as DNA: TGTGCCAGCAGAAGGACAGGGTCCTATGGCTACACCTTC.

This CDR3 is CASSPPGPGELFF. The CDR3 DNA reads TGTGCCAGCAGTCCCCCGGGTCCCGGGGAGCTGTTTTTT. V and J are TRBV6-5 and TRBJ2-2, with D unclear. Germline assignment: CDR1 MNHEY and CDR2 SVGAGI. CDR3 length equals 13 residues. The V gene lost 5 bases and the J gene lost 6 bases, with 10 bases spanning the gap.

This sequence joins TRBV13 and TRBJ2-5; D possibly corresponds to TRBD1 (5 bases). The V end lost 5 bases, the J end lost 4 bases, and 20 bases lay between the germline ends. The CDR3 covers 16 residues. Germline CDR1 reads PRHDT; CDR2 reads FYEKMQ (reference sequence). Here the CDR3 reads CASSPQVSAPPETQYF. The CDR3 nucleotides are TGTGCCAGCAGCCCACAGGTCTCGGCGCCCCCAGAGACCCAGTACTTC.

This rearrangement joins TRBV28 to TRBJ1-2, with 7 nucleotides matching TRBD1. The V gene end was trimmed by 8 bases and the J gene end by 7 bases; junction bases not matched to a gene: 13. The V gene's germline CDR1 is MDHEN and CDR2 SYDVKM. This CDR3 has 14 amino acids. CDR3 nucleotides: TGTGCCAGCCAACCTACTAACAGGGGTCGTGGCTACACCTTC. This encodes CASQPTNRGRGYTF.

V usage is TRBV6-1 and J usage is TRBJ1-1; 8 bases align to TRBD1. The CDR3 sequence is 14 residues long. The trim removed 7 bases at V and 6 bases at J, leaving 10 bases unmatched. Germline V lookup: CDR1 MNHNS, CDR2 SASEGT. CDR3 nucleotide sequence: TGTGCCAGCATACCCAGACAGGGGAGATCTGAAGCTTTCTTT. The encoded protein is CASIPRQGRSEAFF.

This rearrangement joins TRBV18 to TRBJ2-7; D possibly corresponds to TRBD1 (5 bases). V lost 2 bases and J 6 bases, leaving 11 bases between the germline ends. Germline loops: CDR1 KGHSH, CDR2 LQKENI. CDR3 length: 13 amino acids. The CDR3 bases are TGTGCCAGCTCACCAGACCAGGGCGGCGAGCAGTACTTC. It encodes CASSPDQGGEQYF.

The chain joins TRBV6-4 to TRBJ2-1, with 11 bases matching TRBD1. J gave up 6 bases and V 4 bases, and 5 bases lay outside the gene matches. Germline assignment: CDR1 MRHNA and CDR2 SNTAGT. The CDR3 sequence is 15 residues long. The CDR3 DNA reads as TGTGCCAGCAGTGCGGAGGGACAGGGGGGCAATGAGCAGTTCTTC. It is translated as CASSAEGQGGNEQFF.

The chain employs TRBV7-8 and TRBJ2-3, with TRBD2 matching over 8 bases. V gave up 4 bases and J gave up 2 bases; unmatched junction bases: 5. In germline, CDR1 is SGHVS, CDR2 FQNEAQ. This CDR3 is built from 15 residues. CDR3 amino acids: CASSWRTSLTDTQYF. DNA of the CDR3: TGTGCCAGCAGCTGGCGGACTAGCCTCACAGATACGCAGTATTTT. The variable domain in full, completed from reference TRBV7-8 and TRBJ2-3, reads GAGVSQSPRYKVAKRGQDVALRCDPISGHVSLFWYQQALGQGPEFLTYFQNEAQLDKSGLPSDRFFAERPEGSVSTLKIQRTQQEDSAVYLCASSWRTSLTDTQYFGPGTRLTVL.

This clone has just a few counts. The rearrangement uses TRBV14 and TRBJ1-1; 7 bases line up with TRBD1. CDR1 is SGHDN and CDR2 is FVKESK in the germline V gene. The CDR3 runs to 15 residues. J was trimmed by 0 bases and V by 4 bases; bases with no gene match: 5. CDR3 nucleotides: TGTGCCAGCAGCCTCCAGACAGGGTTGAACACTGAAGCTTTCTTT. Its protein is CASSLQTGLNTEAFF.

This chain links TRBV6-6 with TRBJ2-7; TRBD1 is a possible D gene (5 bases). Trimming took off 10 bases at V and 0 bases at J, with 16 bases between the two ends. From germline, CDR1 is MNHNY and CDR2 SVGAGI (reference sequence). This CDR3 is built from 14 residues. This chain's CDR3 is CATRFRDRSYEQYF. The CDR3 coding sequence is TGTGCCACCCGGTTCAGGGATCGCTCCTACGAGCAGTACTTC.

The V and J genes are TRBV19 and TRBJ1-5; weak D call: TRBD1 (6 bases). The V end was cut by 4 bases, the J end by 2 bases, with 12 bases between. Germline lookup yields CDR1 LNHDA and CDR2 SQIVND (reference sequence). The CDR3 length is 15 residues. The chain's CDR3 is CASSTGGLGNQPQHF. CDR3 bases: TGTGCCAGTAGTACGGGGGGCCTTGGCAATCAGCCCCAGCATTTT.

The chain joins TRBV4-1 to TRBJ2-5; D is uncertain. Trimming cost V 8 bases and J 2 bases, with 9 bases left between them. Germline CDR1 MGHRA, CDR2 YSYEKL. The CDR3 spans 12 residues. The CDR3 bases are TGCGCCAGCGCAACAGATCAAGAGACCCAGTACTTC. It yields the protein CASATDQETQYF.

This chain links TRBV7-2 with TRBJ2-3; 8 nucleotides agree with TRBD2. The CDR3 contains 16 residues. Germline V gives CDR1 SGHTA, CDR2 FQGNSA. V dropped 0 bases and J dropped 2; count of bases not matched to a gene: 4. The CDR3 nucleotides read TGTGCCAGCAGCTTAGCTAGCGGGGCCCTCACAGATACGCAGTATTTT. It yields the protein CASSLASGALTDTQYF.

The chain uses TRBV13 and TRBJ2-5; 10 nucleotides match TRBD2. Unmatched junction bases numbered 12, after V lost 1 base and J lost 4 bases. This CDR3 region has 18 residues. Per germline, CDR1 PRHDT and CDR2 FYEKMQ (reference sequence). The chain's CDR3 is CASSLEESSGGAGETQYF. The CDR3, as DNA: TGTGCCAGCAGCTTAGAGGAGTCGAGCGGGGGGGCTGGAGAGACCCAGTACTTC.

This clone has just a few counts. The rearrangement links TRBV15 to TRBJ2-1; 7 bases agree with TRBD2. The CDR3 is made up of 16 amino acids. Germline V gene sequence: CDR1 LNHNV, CDR2 YYDKDF (reference sequence). V lost 0 bases and J lost 0; bases outside the gene matches: 2. CDR3 coding DNA: TGTGCCACCAGCAGAGAGGCTAGCGGCTCCTACAATGAGCAGTTCTTC. Protein: CATSREASGSYNEQFF.